What follows are 10 T cell receptor beta chains derived from one specimen sequenced in a study of shared clonotypes between healthy human individuals. This table comes from immunoSEQ multiplex PCR, and its TCRdb copy is limited to in-frame clones, with some not included. Seen here are about 1.1 million clones, approximately 80% observed once, and the top ten hold 0.89%. The sample taken for sequencing was memory CD4+ T cells from PBMCs. As for subset: CD45RA-negative fraction. The source of these receptors is a man aged 18 to 35 in good health. Some clones in this sample may be carry-over from other donors' samples.

The chain recombines TRBV28 with TRBJ2-5, with D perhaps TRBD1 (6 bases). V lost 6 bases to trimming and J lost 2 bases, with 19 bases between them. The germline gives CDR1 MDHEN, CDR2 SYDVKM. The CDR3 has 16 residues. The DNA of the CDR3 is TGTGCCAGCAGAGCATTCACAGGGCTGGGGCAAGAGACCCAGTACTTC. It specifies CASRAFTGLGQETQYF.

V gene TRBV28 combines with J gene TRBJ2-5; no clear D. Trimming cost V 6 bases and J 5 bases, with 10 bases left between them. This CDR3 is built from 12 residues. Germline values: CDR1 MDHEN, CDR2 SYDVKM. The CDR3 DNA is TGTGCCAGCAGCCCCTCGTCTGAGACCCAGTACTTC. It specifies CASSPSSETQYF.

This chain links TRBV30 with TRBJ2-7, with D perhaps being TRBD1 or TRBD2 (5 bases each). The V gene's germline CDR1 is GTSNPN and CDR2 SVGIG (reference sequence). There are 13 residues in the CDR3. Between the trimmed V and J ends, which lost 8 bases and 0 bases, there was a span of 14 bases. The CDR3 here is CAGTTRSSYEQYF. DNA for the CDR3: TGTGCCGGGACCACGCGCAGCTCCTACGAGCAGTACTTC.

Concerning this clone: Other DNA sequences in the same sample also yield this CDR3. The J gene is TRBJ2-3, the V gene TRBV6-5, with 10 bases matching TRBD2. Unmatched junction bases numbered 0, after V lost 6 bases and J lost 3 bases. The CDR3 is 13 amino acids. In germline, CDR1 is MNHEY, CDR2 SVGAGI. CDR3 region: CASRTSGTDTQYF. The CDR3 DNA is TGTGCCAGCAGGACTAGCGGGACAGATACGCAGTATTTT.

This chain uses TRBV18 with TRBJ1-4; 8 positions match TRBD1. After removal of 6 bases from V and 8 bases from J, the junction contained 8 bases not matched to a gene. The germline V gene has CDR1 KGHSH and CDR2 LQKENI. This CDR3 is 14 amino acids long. This CDR3 reads CASSPRDRSEKLFF. CDR3 coding DNA: TGTGCCAGCTCCCCCCGGGACAGGTCAGAAAAACTGTTTTTT.

V and J are TRBV7-3 and TRBJ2-5, with a weak D call TRBD1 (5 bases). This CDR3 is built from 15 residues. Trimming took off 5 bases at V and 5 bases at J, with 18 bases between the two ends. Germline assignment: CDR1 SGHTA and CDR2 FQGTGA. The CDR3 sequence is CASSLRGRVSETQYF. The CDR3 nucleotides are TGTGCCAGCAGCCTAAGGGGCAGGGTATCGGAGACCCAGTACTTC.

This clone was recorded once. The chain has TRBV4-3 and TRBJ2-7; 8 nucleotides match TRBD1. V trimming: 0 bases; J trimming: 5 bases; junction bases outside the gene matches: 6. CDR1 is LGHNA, CDR2 YSLEER, per germline. The CDR3 has 15 residues. The DNA of the CDR3 is TGCGCCAGCAGCCAAGATCCCAGGGGGCAGGACGAGCAGTACTTC. Translated: CASSQDPRGQDEQYF.

A note on this clone: The junction departs from germline at one end; a sequencing error may be responsible. Other DNA sequences from this sample encode an identical CDR3 as well. The V and J genes are TRBV28 and TRBJ1-2; a possible D gene is TRBD1 (5 bases). CDR1 MDHEN and CDR2 SYDVKM come from the germline V gene. The CDR3 is made up of 12 amino acids. CDR3 loop: CASSGLHYGYTF. CDR3 nucleotide sequence: TGTGCCAGCTCGGGACTACACTATGGCTACACTTTC.

The table lists this clone with a few counts. The chain couples TRBV27 to TRBJ1-5; TRBD1 aligns across 8 bases. CDR3 length: 22 residues. Germline CDR1 reads MNHEY; CDR2 reads SMNVEV (reference sequence). The V gene end was trimmed by 5 bases and the J gene end by 2 bases; junction bases not matched to a gene: 26. CDR3 in DNA: TGTGCCAGCAGTCCCCGATCGGACAGGGCGGTCTCGACCTACCCTGGCAATCAGCCCCAGCATTTT. It yields the protein CASSPRSDRAVSTYPGNQPQHF.

The sample holds one count of this clone. The chain carries TRBV28 and TRBJ2-7; possibly TRBD1 for D (5 bases). The CDR3 has 14 amino acids. Per germline, CDR1 MDHEN and CDR2 SYDVKM. V lost 3 bases to trimming and J lost 3 bases, with 12 bases between them. CDR3 DNA: TGTGCCAGCAGTTTTAGAGACAGATACTACGAGCAGTACTTC. Its protein product is CASSFRDRYYEQYF.